This section outlines one T cell receptor beta chain sequence together with its context. Its antigen remains unidentified. The data are from a study of T cell responses to AZD1222 COVID-19 vaccine. Whole-study results and caveats: The span of vaccine-associated CD4 TCRs extended across spike, with dominance at 160-218 and 743-854.

The protocol was immunoSEQ multiplex PCR, while the TCRdb copy is restricted to in-frame clones and leaves out a portion. The table includes over 75,000 clones, around 90% detected once. Specimen: peripheral blood, collected on day 0 of AZD1222 vaccination. The receptor comes from an adult in good health.

The DNA of the CDR3 is TGTGCCAGCAGTCTGGGACAGAGCCATAGACAGAACACTGAAGCTTTCTTT. It encodes CASSLGQSHRQNTEAFF. The chain employs TRBV6-2 or TRBV6-3 and TRBJ1-1; 7 bases align to TRBD1. The V gene's germline CDR1 is MNHEY and CDR2 SVGEGT. Trimming took 5 bases from V and 1 from J; bases not matched to a gene: 13. This CDR3 is 17 amino acids long.